The T cell receptor (beta chain) described here comes from a study of early T cells in non-severe SARS-CoV-2 infection. The wider study: Chains were not paired, and sequencing was done on bulk RNA from unsorted whole blood.

V gave up 2 bases and J gave up 1 base, with 15 bases separating them. The CDR3 has 17 amino acids. Germline V lookup: CDR1 KGHSH, CDR2 LQKENI. A word on this clonotype: Its matching antigen is unknown.

Whole-study findings and limits: Reliance on VDJdb matching favored anti-spike CD8 responses; private and CD4 specificities were missed.

As part of library construction, unique molecular identifiers were attached to individual cDNA molecules. TCRdb passed the 5' RACE reads through MiXCR, listing each CDR3 protein once. The sample shows some 64,000 distinct CDR3 sequences, roughly 9% of them seen only once. This sequence joins TRBV18 and TRBJ2-1, with D hard to call. Sequencing was performed on whole blood, taken at baseline. The receptor was isolated from an adult who was a healthcare worker with PCR-confirmed SARS-CoV-2 infection or an uninfected control (not recorded which). For the CDR3, the DNA is TGTGCCAGCTCACCAGTGGTAGCCGGTTCATCCTACAATGAGCAGTTCTTC. It translates to CASSPVVAGSSYNEQFF.